This T cell receptor (beta chain) was documented in a study of cytomegalovirus exposure and HLA in healthy donors. This cohort consisted of healthy bone marrow donors. The study sampled nominally healthy donors, though unrecorded immune exposures were likely. The PCR made use of 60 Vbeta and 13 Jbeta primers. The data were produced by immunoSEQ multiplex PCR, yet TCRdb's version contains in-frame clones alone and is incomplete. Of 100,000 to 150,000 clones detected, roughly 66% appear once; the ten largest clones hold 1.5% to 1.7%. Points on this clone: What it recognizes is unknown.

Findings and caveats of the study: According to reports, the classifier identified cytomegalovirus status with high specificity and sensitivity.

With 10 bases removed from V and 0 bases from J, the gap between germline ends came to 13 bases. CDR3 length equals 14 residues. Germline V CDR1 and CDR2: LNHDA, SQIVND (reference sequence). The rearrangement joins TRBV19 to TRBJ2-1; TRBD1 is a possible D gene (6 bases). This receptor was identified in a man between 18 and 35 years old in good health and CMV-seronegative. Material: PBMCs. The CDR3 DNA is TGTGCCACCACCAGGACAGTCTCCTACAATGAGCAGTTCTTC. Translating it yields CATTRTVSYNEQFF.